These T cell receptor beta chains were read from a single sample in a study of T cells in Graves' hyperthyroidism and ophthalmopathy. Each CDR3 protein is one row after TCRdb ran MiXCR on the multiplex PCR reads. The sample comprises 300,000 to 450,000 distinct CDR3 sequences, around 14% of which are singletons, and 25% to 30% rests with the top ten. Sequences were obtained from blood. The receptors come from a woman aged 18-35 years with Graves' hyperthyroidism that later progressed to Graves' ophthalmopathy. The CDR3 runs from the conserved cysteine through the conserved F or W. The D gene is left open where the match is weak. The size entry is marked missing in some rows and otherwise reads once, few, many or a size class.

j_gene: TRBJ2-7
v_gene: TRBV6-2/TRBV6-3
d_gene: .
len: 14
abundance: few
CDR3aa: CASISTGPTYEQYF
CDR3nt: TGTGCCAGCATTTCGACAGGACCTACCTACGAGCAGTACTTC

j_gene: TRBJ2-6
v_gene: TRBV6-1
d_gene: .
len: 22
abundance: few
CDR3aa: CASSPKRALPGPSPPGANVLTF
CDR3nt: TGTGCCAGCAGTCCGAAGAGGGCCTTGCCGGGACCTTCTCCCCCTGGGGCCAACGTCCTGACTTTC

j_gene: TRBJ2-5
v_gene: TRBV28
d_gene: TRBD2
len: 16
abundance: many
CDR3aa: CASSPLLAGNKETQYF
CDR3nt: TGTGCCAGCAGTCCCCTACTAGCGGGCAACAAAGAGACCCAGTACTTC

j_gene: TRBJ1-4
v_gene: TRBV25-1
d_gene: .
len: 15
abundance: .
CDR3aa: CASSEQGTTNEKLFF
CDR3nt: TGTGCCAGCAGTGAGCAGGGGACCACTAATGAAAAACTGTTTTTT

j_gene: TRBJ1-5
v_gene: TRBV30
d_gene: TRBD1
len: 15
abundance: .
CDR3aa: CAWKYHRGENQPQHF
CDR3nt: TGTGCCTGGAAGTACCACAGGGGCGAGAATCAGCCCCAGCATTTT

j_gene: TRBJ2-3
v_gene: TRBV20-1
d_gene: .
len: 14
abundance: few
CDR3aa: CSAGAQGSTDTQYF
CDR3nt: TGCAGTGCTGGTGCACAGGGTTCCACAGATACGCAGTATTTT

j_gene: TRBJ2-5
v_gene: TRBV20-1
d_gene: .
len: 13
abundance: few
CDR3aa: CSAKRTAKETQYF
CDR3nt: TGCAGTGCAAAACGGACAGCGAAAGAGACCCAGTACTTC

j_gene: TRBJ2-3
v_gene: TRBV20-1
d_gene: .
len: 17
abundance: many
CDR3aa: CSARDGRVTTGTDTQYF
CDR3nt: TGCAGTGCTAGAGACGGTCGGGTGACAACAGGAACAGATACGCAGTATTTT

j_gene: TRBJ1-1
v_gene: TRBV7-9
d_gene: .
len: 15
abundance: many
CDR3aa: CASSATDIIDTEAFF
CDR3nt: TGTGCCAGCAGCGCCACCGACATAATAGACACTGAAGCTTTCTTT

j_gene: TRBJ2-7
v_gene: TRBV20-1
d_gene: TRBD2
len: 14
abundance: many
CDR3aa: CSARNLAGGYEQYF
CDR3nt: TGCAGTGCTAGGAACCTAGCGGGAGGGTACGAGCAGTACTTC

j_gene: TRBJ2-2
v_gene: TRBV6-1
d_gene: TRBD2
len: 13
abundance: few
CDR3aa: CASSAGGNGELFF
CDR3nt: TGTGCCAGCTCAGCGGGAGGTAACGGGGAGCTGTTTTTT

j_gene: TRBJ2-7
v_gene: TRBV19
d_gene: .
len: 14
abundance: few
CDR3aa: CASSRQGGSYEQYF
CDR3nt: TGTGCCAGTAGTCGGCAGGGAGGTTCCTACGAGCAGTACTTC